Each of the 12 T cell receptor beta chains below was sequenced from the same sample in a study of blood T cell repertoires in COVID-19 (dated by TCRdb to 2019 to 2021). The library was generated by the immunoSEQ multiplex PCR assay. TCRdb provides this immuneACCESS table in a form limited to in-frame rearrangements. Some clones are lacking; in checked studies, under half of them reflect an unresolved V gene, and why the rest are absent is not known. For this sample the table gives just over 650,000 clones, of which around 90% were detected only once. The top ten clonotypes cover more than 0.25% of the sample. Material for sequencing was peripheral blood. The receptors come from a woman aged 18-35 years with acute or convalescent COVID-19.

J is TRBJ2-1 and V is TRBV3-1 (or the pseudogene TRBV3-2); TRBD2 matches 10 bases. Germline V gene lookup returns CDR1 LGHDT and CDR2 YNNKEL (reference sequence). The CDR3 is made up of 15 amino acids. The ends lost 4 bases at V and 7 bases at J; junction bases unmatched: 7. The CDR3, as DNA: TGTGCCAGCAGCCTGCCGGGACTAGCGATGAATGAGCAGTTCTTC. Residues: CASSLPGLAMNEQFF.

This chain connects TRBV6-5 to TRBJ1-1; no clear D gene. Germline lookup yields CDR1 MNHEY and CDR2 SVGAGI. V was trimmed by 8 bases and J by 1 base, leaving 17 bases between them. The CDR3 length is 15 residues. CDR3 nucleotides: TGTGCCAGCCTCACTGGGCAGGTTGGGAACACTGAAGCTTTCTTT. Its protein is CASLTGQVGNTEAFF.

The chain has TRBV2 and TRBJ1-4; weak D call: TRBD1 (5 bases). The length of the CDR3 is 15 residues. Germline-derived CDR1 and CDR2 are SNHLY and FYNNEI. The germline V and J ends were trimmed by 5 bases and 0 bases, with 10 bases remaining between them. CDR3 sequence: CASSPQGSTNEKLFF. The DNA of the CDR3 is TGTGCCAGCAGTCCGCAGGGCTCAACTAATGAAAAACTGTTTTTT. The whole variable domain, filled in from reference TRBV2 and TRBJ1-4, reads EPEVTQTPSHQVTQMGQEVILRCVPISNHLYFYWYRQILGQKVEFLVSFYNNEISEKSEIFDDQFSVERPDGSNFTLKIRSTKLEDSAMYFCASSPQGSTNEKLFFGSGTQLSVL.

A word on this clone: The identical CDR3 is also encoded by other nucleotide sequences in the sample. This chain links TRBV12-3 or TRBV12-4 with TRBJ2-2; a possible D gene is TRBD2 (6 bases). This CDR3 spans 13 amino acids. The ends were cut back, 3 bases at V and 5 bases at J, with 7 bases in the middle. CDR3 sequence: CASSFAGTGELFF. The CDR3 nucleotides are TGTGCCAGCAGTTTTGCGGGAACCGGGGAGCTGTTTTTT.

The chain joins TRBV23-1 to TRBJ1-1; D is unclear. TRBV23-1 is labeled an ORF, and its function is uncertain. Trimming removed 0 bases at V and 6 bases at J, with 17 bases between. The CDR3 spans 16 residues. CDR3 loop: CASSQSVGRHLAEAFF. The CDR3 DNA sequence: TGCGCCAGCAGTCAATCGGTGGGCCGTCATCTCGCTGAAGCTTTCTTT.

V and J are TRBV6-5 and TRBJ1-6; D is undetermined. V gave up 2 bases and J gave up 9 bases, with 8 bases separating them. Germline loops: CDR1 MNHEY, CDR2 SVGAGI. The CDR3 runs to 13 residues. In DNA, the CDR3 is TGTGCCAGCAGTTACGTGTCGGGTTCACCCCTCCACTTT. Translated, it gives CASSYVSGSPLHF.

J is TRBJ1-5 and V is TRBV6-5; D remains ambiguous. This CDR3 is 13 amino acids long. The V end lost 2 bases, the J end lost 7 bases, and 9 bases lay between the germline ends. Germline-derived CDR1 and CDR2 are MNHEY and SVGAGI. The CDR3 protein is CASSYTEGQPQHF. The CDR3 DNA sequence: TGTGCCAGCAGTTACACTGAGGGCCAGCCCCAGCATTTT.

This chain joins TRBV12-5 and TRBJ2-1; unclear D gene. CDR1 is LGHNT, CDR2 FRNRAP, per germline. The CDR3 sequence is 12 residues long. The CDR3 here is CAIIELSGEQFF. CDR3 DNA: TGTGCAATAATAGAACTCTCAGGTGAGCAGTTCTTC.

The chain employs TRBV10-3 and TRBJ1-6; D remains ambiguous. V was pared by 8 bases and J by 4 bases, with 15 bases between. Germline values: CDR1 ENHRY, CDR2 SYGVKD. CDR3 length: 15 residues. The CDR3 sequence is CAISEAGRYNSPLHF. CDR3 nucleotide sequence: TGTGCCATCTCCGAAGCGGGGAGGTATAATTCACCCCTCCACTTT.

This clone has only one observation. The gene calls are TRBV7-3 and TRBJ1-1; D may be TRBD1 (5 bases). Germline V gene lookup returns CDR1 SGHTA and CDR2 FQGTGA. V gave up 5 bases and J gave up 4 bases, with 11 bases separating them. This CDR3 is 13 amino acids long. CDR3 protein: CASSRTRVTEAFF. The CDR3 DNA reads TGTGCCAGCAGCCGGACCAGGGTCACTGAAGCTTTCTTT. Variable domain in full (rest from reference TRBV7-3 and TRBJ1-1): GAGVSQTPSNKVTEKGKYVELRCDPISGHTALYWYRQSLGQGPEFLIYFQGTGAADDSGLPNDRFFAVRPEGSVSTLKIQRTERGDSAVYLCASSRTRVTEAFFGQGTRLTVV.

This chain connects TRBV5-1 to TRBJ2-1; 8 bases are shared with TRBD2. The CDR3 has 14 residues. V shed 0 bases and J 9 bases; nucleotides not matched to a gene: 5. CDR1 is SGHRS and CDR2 is YFSETQ in the germline V gene. CDR3 nucleotide sequence: TGCGCCAGCAGCTTGGCGGGGGGGAATGGTGAGCAGTTCTTC. Translation: CASSLAGGNGEQFF.

This clone was counted between two and nine times. The chain links TRBV21-1 to TRBJ2-7; TRBD1 was called by the table and not checked on the DNA. TRBV21-1 is deemed a pseudogene. CDR3 length equals 15 residues. CDR3 in DNA: TGTGCCAGCAGCGGCGGGACAGGGGCCTCCTACGAGCAGTACTTC. This codes for CASSGGTGASYEQYF.